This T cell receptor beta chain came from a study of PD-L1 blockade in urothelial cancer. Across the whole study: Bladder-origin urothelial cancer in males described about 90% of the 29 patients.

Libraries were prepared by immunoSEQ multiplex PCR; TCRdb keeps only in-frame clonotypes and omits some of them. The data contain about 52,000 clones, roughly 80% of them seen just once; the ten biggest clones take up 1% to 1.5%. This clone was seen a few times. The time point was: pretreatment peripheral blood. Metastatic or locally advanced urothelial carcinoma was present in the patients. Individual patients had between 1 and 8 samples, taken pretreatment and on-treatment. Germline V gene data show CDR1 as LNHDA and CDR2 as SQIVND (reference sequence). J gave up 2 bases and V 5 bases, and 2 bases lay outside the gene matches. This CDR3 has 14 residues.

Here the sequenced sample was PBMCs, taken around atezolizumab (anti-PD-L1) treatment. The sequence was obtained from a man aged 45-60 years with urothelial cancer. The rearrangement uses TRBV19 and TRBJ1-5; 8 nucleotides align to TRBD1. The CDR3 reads CASSAGQGNQPQHF. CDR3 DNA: TGTGCCAGTAGTGCGGGACAGGGCAATCAGCCCCAGCATTTT.